This record concerns one TCR beta chain sequence. As handled by the study authors: Reference gene primer amplification yielded estimated nucleated cell counts. Sequencing was performed with immunoSEQ multiplex PCR; in TCRdb, only in-frame clones are kept and a portion is missing. The V and J calls and clone size are taken from that table; D and trimming were inferred from the DNA. The sample shows 250,000 to 350,000 clones, about nine tenths of them seen only once. The data are from a study of blood T cell repertoires in COVID-19. Study information: The cDNA or gDNA used as material had been derived from T cells, B-cell-depleted T cells, or PBMCs.

Sequencing was done on a sample of peripheral blood. The source of this sequence is a woman aged 40 to 50 who had recovered from COVID-19.

CDR3 region: CASSLYGTSSGELFF. In DNA form, the CDR3 reads TGTGCCAGCAGTCTATACGGGACTAGCAGCGGGGAGCTGTTTTTT. V is TRBV6-6 and J is TRBJ2-2, with TRBD2 matching over 9 bases. Germline assignment: CDR1 MNHNY and CDR2 SVGAGI (reference sequence). The CDR3 runs 15 residues. V dropped 5 bases and J dropped 7; count of bases not matched to a gene: 8.